The T cell receptor (beta chain) under discussion was sequenced for a study of CD8+ T cells in alopecia areata. As for treatment: oral pan-JAK inhibitor, 5-10 mg twice daily. Unmatched junction bases numbered 5, after V lost 7 bases and J lost 4 bases. Germline-derived CDR1 and CDR2 are SNHLY and FYNNEI. The CDR3 runs to 15 residues. cDNA serving as the sequencing template came from extracted, reverse transcribed RNA. The table came from immunoSEQ multiplex PCR; TCRdb's copy has only in-frame clones and leaves some out. Among more than 200,000 clones, just over 65% were seen once, and the ten largest hold approximately 1.2%.

J is TRBJ2-5 and V is TRBV2; 14 bases line up with TRBD2. The receptor comes from a human donor with alopecia areata. The sequenced sample was CD4+ T cells sorted from blood, obtained at week 44, from a patient treated with tofacitinib. The CDR3 region is CASKGGTSGGETQYF. CDR3 bases: TGTGCCAGCAAGGGCGGGACTAGCGGGGGAGAGACCCAGTACTTC.